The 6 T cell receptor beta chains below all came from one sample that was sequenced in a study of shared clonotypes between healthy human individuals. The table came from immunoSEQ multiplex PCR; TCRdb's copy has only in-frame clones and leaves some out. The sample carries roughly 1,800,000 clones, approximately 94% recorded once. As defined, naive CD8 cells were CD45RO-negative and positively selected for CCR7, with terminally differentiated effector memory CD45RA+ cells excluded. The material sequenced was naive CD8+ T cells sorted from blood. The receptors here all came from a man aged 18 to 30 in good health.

The CDR3 spells CASSLRLAGQETQYF. Written as DNA, the CDR3 is TGTGCCAGCAGCTTAAGGCTAGCGGGTCAAGAGACCCAGTACTTC. The rearrangement links TRBV13 to TRBJ2-5; 8 bases align to TRBD2. This CDR3 is 15 amino acids long. The germline CDR1 and CDR2 sequences are PRHDT and FYEKMQ (reference sequence). Trimming took 2 bases from V and 2 from J; bases not matched to a gene: 4.

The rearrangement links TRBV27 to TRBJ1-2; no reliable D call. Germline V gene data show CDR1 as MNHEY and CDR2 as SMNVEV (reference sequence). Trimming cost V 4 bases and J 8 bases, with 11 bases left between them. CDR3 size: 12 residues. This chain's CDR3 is CASSSGSGGYTF. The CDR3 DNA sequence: TGTGCCAGCAGTTCAGGTTCGGGGGGCTACACCTTC.

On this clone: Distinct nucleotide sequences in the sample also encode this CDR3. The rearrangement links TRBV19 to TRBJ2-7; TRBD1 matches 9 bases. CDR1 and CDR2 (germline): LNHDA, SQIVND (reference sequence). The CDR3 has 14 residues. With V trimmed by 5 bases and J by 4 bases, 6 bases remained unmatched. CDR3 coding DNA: TGTGCCAGTAGTTTGCGGGACAGGGCGTACGAGCAGTACTTC. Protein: CASSLRDRAYEQYF.

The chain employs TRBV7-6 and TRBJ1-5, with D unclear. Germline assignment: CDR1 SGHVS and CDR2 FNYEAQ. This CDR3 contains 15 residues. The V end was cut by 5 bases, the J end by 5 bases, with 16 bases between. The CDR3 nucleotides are TGTGCCAGCAGCACGGACGGCTCTCCTTATCAGCCCCAGCATTTT. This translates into CASSTDGSPYQPQHF.

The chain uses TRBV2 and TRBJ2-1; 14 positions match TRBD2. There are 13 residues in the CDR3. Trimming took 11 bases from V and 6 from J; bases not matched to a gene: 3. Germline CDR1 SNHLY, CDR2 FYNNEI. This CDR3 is CAPTSGRGNEQFF. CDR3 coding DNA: TGTGCCCCGACTAGCGGGAGGGGCAATGAGCAGTTCTTC.

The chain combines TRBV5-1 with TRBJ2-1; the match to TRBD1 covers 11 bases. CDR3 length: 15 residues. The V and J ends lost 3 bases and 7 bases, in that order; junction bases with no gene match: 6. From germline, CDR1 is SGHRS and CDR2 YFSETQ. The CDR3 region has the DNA TGCGCCAGCAGCTATGGACAGGGGGCGCAGAATGAGCAGTTCTTC. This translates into CASSYGQGAQNEQFF. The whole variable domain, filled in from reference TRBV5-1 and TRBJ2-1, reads KAGVTQTPRYLIKTRGQQVTLSCSPISGHRSVSWYQQTPGQGLQFLFEYFSETQRNKGNFPGRFSGRQFSNSRSEMNVSTLELGDSALYLCASSYGQGAQNEQFFGPGTRLTVL.